This TCR beta chain was documented in a study of cytomegalovirus exposure and HLA in healthy donors. The study, taken as a whole, reports: The availability of immune exposure information extended only to CMV serostatus. Later analysis identified 16,951 TCR beta sequences associated with HLA alleles, using a false discovery rate threshold of 0.05. Per published accounts, TCR beta sequences correctly predicted the HLA-A and HLA-B alleles of most subjects. Researchers counted roughly 150 TCR beta chains as cytomegalovirus-associated.

Trimming stripped 3 bases from V and 4 bases from J, with 9 bases between. The CDR3 length is 12 residues. The germline V gene has CDR1 SQVTM and CDR2 ANQGSEA. With respect to this clone: What it binds is not known.

Primers for the PCR totalled 60 Vbeta and 13 Jbeta. TCRdb's table, derived via immunoSEQ multiplex PCR, lists solely in-frame clones and lacks some. The sample holds under 150,000 clones, approximately 82% seen once. This TCR came from a man aged 25-40 years in good health and CMV-seropositive. The rearrangement uses TRBV29-1 and TRBJ1-1, with D uncertain. Material: PBMCs. Here the CDR3 reads CSVERSGTEAFF. Here the CDR3 DNA reads TGCAGCGTTGAGAGGTCCGGCACTGAAGCTTTCTTT.